These 14 T cell receptor beta chains were sequenced from one sample in a study of blood T cell repertoires in COVID-19. Method: immunoSEQ multiplex PCR; TCRdb's copy keeps in-frame clones and lacks some. The data contain about 360,000 clones, around 80% of them singletons. Sample: peripheral blood. The receptors shown here come from a man aged 25-40 years with active or convalescent COVID-19.

The chain carries TRBV6-2 or TRBV6-3 and TRBJ2-7; the match to TRBD1 covers 7 bases. J gave up 3 bases and V 6 bases, and 8 bases lay outside the gene matches. Germline V gene data show CDR1 as MNHEY and CDR2 as SVGEGT. CDR3 length: 14 amino acids. CDR3 in amino acids: CASSAGTVFYEQYF. The CDR3 DNA is TGTGCCAGCAGCGCCGGGACAGTATTCTACGAGCAGTACTTC.

The chain links TRBV30 to TRBJ1-6; TRBD1 might be the D (5 bases). The CDR3 totals 15 residues. Trimming pared 0 bases from V and 5 bases from J, leaving 11 bases between. CDR1 is GTSNPN, CDR2 SVGIG, per germline (reference sequence). CDR3 amino acids: CAWSVGGHDNSPLHF. In DNA form, the CDR3 reads TGTGCCTGGAGTGTCGGGGGTCACGATAATTCACCCCTCCACTTT.

The gene calls are TRBV7-3 and TRBJ1-2; 8 bases match TRBD1. With 2 bases clipped from V and 6 bases from J, the junction kept 2 bases outside the gene matches. This CDR3 has 13 residues. Germline loops: CDR1 SGHTA, CDR2 FQGTGA. The CDR3 here is CASSLGQGNGYTF. The CDR3 coding sequence is TGTGCCAGCAGCTTAGGACAGGGAAATGGCTACACCTTC.

This clone was recorded only once. This chain uses TRBV15 with TRBJ2-1; D is perhaps TRBD1 (6 bases). The CDR3 is 12 amino acids. Germline V lookup: CDR1 LNHNV, CDR2 YYDKDF (reference sequence). V was cut by 4 bases and J by 8 bases, with 9 bases left in between. The CDR3 DNA sequence: TGTGCCACCAGCAACGAGGGGGATGAGCAGTTCTTC. It encodes CATSNEGDEQFF.

The chain has TRBV7-2 and TRBJ2-1; no reliable D call. Trimming took 4 bases from V and 2 from J, leaving 12 bases between them. CDR1 and CDR2 from the germline V gene are SGHTA and FQGNSA. The CDR3 loop spans 15 amino acids. The CDR3 DNA sequence: TGTGCCAGCAGCTCCCGGATAGCCCCCTACAATGAGCAGTTCTTC. Its translation: CASSSRIAPYNEQFF.

This chain connects TRBV3-1 (or the pseudogene TRBV3-2) to TRBJ1-2, with TRBD1 identical over 7 bases. V lost 3 bases and J lost 8; bases outside the gene matches: 12. This CDR3 contains 15 residues. The germline gives CDR1 LGHDT, CDR2 YNNKEL (reference sequence). Here the CDR3 reads CASSHEGLQGVGYTF. The CDR3 DNA follows: TGTGCCAGCAGCCACGAGGGACTTCAGGGGGTAGGCTACACCTTC.

The rearrangement links TRBV7-8 to TRBJ2-3; TRBD2 is a possible D gene (6 bases). V was clipped by 5 bases and J by 2 bases, with 14 bases between them. The germline V gene encodes CDR1 SGHVS and CDR2 FQNEAQ. The CDR3 spans 15 residues. The CDR3 region has the DNA TGTGCCAGCAGCCGAGAAGCGGGTGACACAGATACGCAGTATTTT. This encodes CASSREAGDTDTQYF.

The V gene is TRBV5-1, the J gene TRBJ2-7; possibly TRBD1 for D (7 bases). CDR1 is SGHRS and CDR2 is YFSETQ in the germline V gene. The CDR3 is 15 amino acids. Deletions cut 0 bases from V and 6 bases from J, with 16 bases between. For the CDR3, the DNA is TGCGCCAGCAGCTTGGTCCTCGCAGGGGGGAGCGAGCAGTACTTC. Protein sequence: CASSLVLAGGSEQYF.

CDR3 protein: CASSSSGGVNEQFF. DNA for the CDR3: TGTGCCAGCAGCTCTAGCGGGGGGGTAAATGAGCAGTTCTTC. This chain uses TRBV7-3 with TRBJ2-1, with 12 bases identical to TRBD2. Germline V gene data show CDR1 as SGHTA and CDR2 as FQGTGA. V shed 4 bases, J shed 7 bases, and the junction held 2 bases outside the gene matches. This CDR3 contains 14 residues. Full variable domain (outside the CDR3, taken from reference TRBV7-3 and TRBJ2-1): GAGVSQTPSNKVTEKGKYVELRCDPISGHTALYWYRQSLGQGPEFLIYFQGTGAADDSGLPNDRFFAVRPEGSVSTLKIQRTERGDSAVYLCASSSSGGVNEQFFGPGTRLTVL.

The chain recombines TRBV12-3 or TRBV12-4 with TRBJ1-5, with no clear D. With 7 bases removed from V and 4 bases from J, the gap between germline ends came to 11 bases. This CDR3 comprises 13 residues. CDR3 region: CASNGGGNQPQHF. For the CDR3, the DNA is TGTGCCAGCAACGGCGGCGGAAATCAGCCCCAGCATTTT.

This clone was counted once. V is TRBV7-3 and J is TRBJ1-2; D is unresolved. Germline assignment: CDR1 SGHTA and CDR2 FQGTGA. V was cut by 8 bases and J by 8 bases, with 12 bases left in between. The length of the CDR3 is 11 residues. CDR3 residues: CASPPGLGYTF. CDR3 DNA: TGTGCCAGCCCCCCGGGGTTAGGCTACACCTTC. The complete variable domain, with remaining parts taken from reference TRBV7-3 and TRBJ1-2, reads GAGVSQTPSNKVTEKGKYVELRCDPISGHTALYWYRQSLGQGPEFLIYFQGTGAADDSGLPNDRFFAVRPEGSVSTLKIQRTERGDSAVYLCASPPGLGYTFGSGTRLTVV.

The chain uses TRBV4-2 and TRBJ1-5, with D possibly TRBD1 on 6 matching bases. The germline V gene has CDR1 LGHNA and CDR2 YNFKEQ. The CDR3 runs to 15 residues. The V end was cut by 4 bases, the J end by 3 bases, with 13 bases between. The CDR3 loop reads CASSPREGDNQPQHF. CDR3 DNA: TGTGCCAGCAGCCCCCGCGAGGGGGACAATCAGCCCCAGCATTTT.

This clone was recorded only once. This chain uses TRBV6-1 with TRBJ2-7; perhaps TRBD1 as D (6 bases). This CDR3 has 13 residues. Germline V gene data show CDR1 as MNHNS and CDR2 as SASEGT. V lost 3 bases to trimming and J lost 6 bases, with 12 bases between them. CDR3 nucleotide sequence: TGTGCCAGCAGTGATTGGACAGTTCTCGAGCAGTACTTC. Its translation: CASSDWTVLEQYF.

The chain combines TRBV5-5 with TRBJ2-3; 8 nucleotides align to TRBD1. Germline loops: CDR1 SGHKS, CDR2 YYEKEE (reference sequence). This CDR3 region has 15 residues. V dropped 3 bases and J dropped 2; count of bases not matched to a gene: 5. The CDR3 protein is CASSSDRDHTDTQYF. DNA for the CDR3: TGTGCCAGCAGCTCGGACAGGGATCACACAGATACGCAGTATTTT.